Following are 18 T cell receptor beta chains from one sample sequenced in a study of blood T cells in healthy people across ages. Primers used in a second PCR of about 6 to 12 cycles were a sample-barcoded 5' primer and a J-beta primer mix. TCRdb processed the 5' RACE reads anew with MiXCR; each CDR3 protein has one entry. The table includes fewer than 2 million distinct CDR3 sequences, 30% to 40% detected once. Sequencing was carried out using blood. These receptors came from a human donor in good health.

The rearrangement links TRBV19 to TRBJ1-5; D not certain. The germline gives CDR1 LNHDA, CDR2 SQIVND (reference sequence). CDR3 size: 14 residues. V was clipped by 3 bases and J by 4 bases, with 10 bases between them. CDR3 sequence: CASSIFTGNQPQHF. CDR3 coding DNA: TGTGCCAGTAGTATCTTTACGGGGAATCAGCCCCAGCATTTT.

This clonotype was detected a few times. V and J are TRBV7-2 and TRBJ2-5; 8 bases are shared with TRBD2. Germline CDR1 SGHTA, CDR2 FQGNSA. The CDR3 extends over 14 amino acids. Trimming removed 6 bases from V and 2 bases from J; junction bases left unmatched: 5. The CDR3 loop reads CASRPAGGQETQYF. DNA for the CDR3: TGTGCCAGCAGGCCGGCGGGGGGACAAGAGACCCAGTACTTC.

This clonotype was seen a handful of times. The chain's CDR3 is CASSLVLASAGELFF. The CDR3 DNA is TGTGCCAGCAGTTTAGTCCTAGCCAGCGCCGGGGAGCTGTTTTTT. The chain couples TRBV12-3 or TRBV12-4 to TRBJ2-2; maybe TRBD2 (5 bases). The CDR3 runs 15 residues. Trimming took 1 base from V and 6 from J, leaving 12 bases between them.

V and J are TRBV6-5 and TRBJ2-7; D is ambiguous. This CDR3 is 18 amino acids long. The germline gives CDR1 MNHEY, CDR2 SVGAGI. V lost 2 bases and J lost 4, with 24 bases in between. CDR3 nucleotides: TGTGCCAGCAGTTACGGGCCACGGACCCCGGCGCGAAAATACGAGCAGTACTTC. It codes for CASSYGPRTPARKYEQYF.

The gene calls are TRBV12-3 or TRBV12-4 and TRBJ1-2, with D uncertain. V lost 5 bases and J 8 bases, leaving 9 bases between the germline ends. This CDR3 has 11 amino acids. The CDR3 DNA reads as TGTGCCAGCAGTCCTTATATGGGCTACACCTTC. This codes for CASSPYMGYTF.

V gene TRBV7-9 combines with J gene TRBJ1-3, with D unresolved. Trimming took 1 base from V and 0 from J, leaving 10 bases between them. Germline-derived CDR1 and CDR2 are SEHNR and FQNEAQ (reference sequence). CDR3 length: 16 amino acids. The CDR3 loop is CASSLGPGYSGNTIYF. The CDR3 region has the DNA TGTGCCAGCAGCTTAGGACCGGGCTACTCTGGAAACACCATATATTTT. Based on the CDR3 plus reference TRBV7-9 and TRBJ1-3, the full variable domain is DTGVSQNPRHKITKRGQNVTFRCDPISEHNRLYWYRQTLGQGPEFLTYFQNEAQLEKSRLLSDRFSAERPKGSFSTLEIQRTEQGDSAMYLCASSLGPGYSGNTIYFGEGSWLTVV.

This clonotype has just a few counts. This chain joins TRBV20-1 and TRBJ2-1; 9 positions agree with TRBD2. Trimming cost V 1 base and J 5 bases; bases outside gene matches: 9. Germline V gene sequence: CDR1 DFQATT, CDR2 SNEGSKA (reference sequence). The CDR3 has 16 amino acids. The CDR3 protein is CSARGGRAGGHNEQFF. The CDR3 bases are TGCAGTGCTAGAGGGGGTCGAGCGGGGGGCCACAATGAGCAGTTCTTC.

This clonotype was seen a few times. This chain joins TRBV7-9 and TRBJ1-5; a possible D gene is TRBD1 (6 bases). The CDR3 length is 16 residues. V was clipped by 1 base and J by 4 bases, with 14 bases between them. The germline V gene has CDR1 SEHNR and CDR2 FQNEAQ (reference sequence). This CDR3 is CASSLDRVLPNQPQHF. The CDR3 DNA reads TGTGCCAGCAGCTTAGACAGGGTCCTGCCTAATCAGCCCCAGCATTTT.

The CDR3 here is CATSGLSGTGVYNEQFF. CDR3 bases: TGTGCCACCAGTGGCCTCTCCGGGACAGGGGTCTACAATGAGCAGTTCTTC. The chain couples TRBV24-1 to TRBJ2-1, with 10 bases matching TRBD1. Looked up from germline, CDR1 is KGHDR and CDR2 is SFDVKD. The CDR3 spans 17 residues. V was clipped by 5 bases and J by 3 bases; unmatched bases: 9.

In DNA form, the CDR3 reads TGTGCCAGCAGCGTAGGGGAAGGGATTGATGATGAAGCTTTCTTT. It specifies CASSVGEGIDDEAFF. The V and J genes are TRBV6-2 or TRBV6-3 and TRBJ1-1; possible D gene TRBD1, 5 bases. V was cut by 6 bases and J by 7 bases, with 21 bases left in between. From germline, CDR1 is MNHEY and CDR2 SVGEGT. The CDR3 runs 15 residues.

The chain carries TRBV9 and TRBJ2-1; TRBD2 matches 11 bases. The length of the CDR3 is 13 residues. The V segment lost 4 bases and the J segment 15 bases; nucleotides outside the gene matches: 9. Germline V gives CDR1 SGDLS, CDR2 YYNGEE. The CDR3 region is CASSLGLAVSPFF. Written as DNA, the CDR3 is TGTGCCAGCAGCCTGGGACTAGCGGTCTCCCCGTTCTTC.

This clonotype appeared a few times. CDR3 sequence (DNA): TGCAGTGCTAGAGTAGCCGCAAGCTCCTACGAGCAGTACTTC. Amino acid sequence: CSARVAASSYEQYF. The J gene is TRBJ2-7, the V gene TRBV20-1; no reliable D call. Germline V gene sequence: CDR1 DFQATT, CDR2 SNEGSKA (reference sequence). The CDR3 totals 14 residues. V was clipped by 1 base and J by 0 bases, with 10 bases between them.

About this clonotype: It may be a read error: a sequence one base away is much more abundant. This sequence joins TRBV10-3 and TRBJ2-5; perhaps D is TRBD1 or TRBD2 (6 bases each). There are 13 residues in the CDR3. Germline CDR1 ENHRY, CDR2 SYGVKD. V was trimmed by 11 bases and J by 5 bases, leaving 18 bases between them. The CDR3 here is CASAGEERETQYF. The CDR3 nucleotides are TGTGCCTCCGCAGGGGAGGAAAGGGAGACCCAGTACTTC.

The chain joins TRBV19 to TRBJ2-7; unclear D gene. Germline CDR1 LNHDA, CDR2 SQIVND (reference sequence). Between the trimmed V and J ends, which lost 3 bases and 0 bases, there was a span of 9 bases. CDR3 size: 14 residues. Here the CDR3 reads CASSMGTYSYEQYF. CDR3 bases: TGTGCCAGTAGTATGGGAACATACTCCTACGAGCAGTACTTC.

V usage is TRBV7-3 and J usage is TRBJ2-3; maybe TRBD2 (5 bases). The CDR3 has 15 residues. In germline, CDR1 is SGHTA, CDR2 FQGTGA. Trimming pared 4 bases from V and 4 bases from J, leaving 15 bases between. The CDR3 DNA is TGTGCCAGCAGCTCACTAGGCCTGCGGGCAGATACGCAGTATTTT. This encodes CASSSLGLRADTQYF.

This clonotype was seen once. This chain joins TRBV20-1 and TRBJ2-4; 8 bases are a match to TRBD2. The end of the DNA is better explained by TRBJ2-7, so the J call may be wrong. This CDR3 spans 13 amino acids. The germline V gene encodes CDR1 DFQATT and CDR2 SNEGSKA (reference sequence). The CDR3 sequence is CSAYTSGAYEQYF. CDR3 coding DNA: TGCAGTGCTTACACTAGCGGAGCCTACGAGCAGTACTTC.

This clonotype was seen a handful of times. The gene calls are TRBV12-3 or TRBV12-4 and TRBJ1-2; 7 nucleotides agree with TRBD1. The CDR3 totals 16 residues. The V and J ends lost 2 bases and 3 bases, in that order; junction bases with no gene match: 9. CDR3 DNA: TGTGCCAGCAGTTTATTCTCCCACAGGGGTTACTATGGCTACACCTTC. It codes for CASSLFSHRGYYGYTF.

The chain couples TRBV10-2 to TRBJ2-1, with unresolved D. Germline CDR1 reads WSHSY; CDR2 reads SAAADI. The CDR3 consists of 14 residues. V was cut by 3 bases and J by 6 bases, with 12 bases left in between. CDR3 sequence (DNA): TGCGCCAGCAGTGAAAGTAGCCCCCGCAATGAGCAGTTCTTC. Protein product: CASSESSPRNEQFF.